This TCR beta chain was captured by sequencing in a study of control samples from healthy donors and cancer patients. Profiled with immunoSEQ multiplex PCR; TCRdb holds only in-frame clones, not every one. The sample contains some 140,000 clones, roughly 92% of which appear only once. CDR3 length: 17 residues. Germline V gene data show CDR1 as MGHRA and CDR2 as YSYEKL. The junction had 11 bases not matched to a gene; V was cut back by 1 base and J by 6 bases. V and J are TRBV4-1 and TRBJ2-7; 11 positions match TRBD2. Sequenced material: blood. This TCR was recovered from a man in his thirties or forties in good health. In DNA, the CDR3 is TGCGCCAGCAGCCAAGGTGGACTAGCGGGCCTGGAGGCCGAGCAGTACTTC. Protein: CASSQGGLAGLEAEQYF.